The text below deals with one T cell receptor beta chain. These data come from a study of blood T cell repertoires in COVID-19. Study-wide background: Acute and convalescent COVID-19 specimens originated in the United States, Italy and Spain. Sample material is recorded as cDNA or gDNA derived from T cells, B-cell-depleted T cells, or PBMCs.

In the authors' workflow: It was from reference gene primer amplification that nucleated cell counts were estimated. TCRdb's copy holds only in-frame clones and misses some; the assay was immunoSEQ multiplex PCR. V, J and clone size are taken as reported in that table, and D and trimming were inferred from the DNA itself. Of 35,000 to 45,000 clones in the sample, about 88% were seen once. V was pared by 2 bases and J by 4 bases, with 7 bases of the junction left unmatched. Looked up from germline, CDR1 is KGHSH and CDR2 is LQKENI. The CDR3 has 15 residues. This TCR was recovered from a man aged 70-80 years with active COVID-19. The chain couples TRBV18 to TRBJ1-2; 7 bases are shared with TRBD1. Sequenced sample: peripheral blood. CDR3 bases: TGTGCCAGCTCACCAATTGGGACAGACCCCTATGGCTACACCTTC. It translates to CASSPIGTDPYGYTF.